This is a list of T cell receptor beta chains from one sample in a study of circulating CD8 cells and anti-PD-1 response in melanoma. TCRdb redid the calling of the reads with MiXCR, one entry per CDR3 protein. The sample includes 1,500 to 2,000 distinct CDR3 sequences, 6% to 7% of them seen just once. The sequencing used CD8+ T cells from PBMCs, collected at baseline or after one month of anti-PD-1 therapy (not recorded which). These receptors originate from a human donor with melanoma. Each CDR3 is given with its conserved first and last residue. Each record gives: V gene, CDR3 protein.

v_gene: TRBV5-4; CDR3aa: CASSLVGTYNEQFF
v_gene: TRBV25-1; CDR3aa: CASSEPRGEGGRNEQYF
v_gene: TRBV3-1; CDR3aa: CASSPGTNTGELFF
v_gene: TRBV6-5; CDR3aa: CASSYSLQGNTEAFF
v_gene: TRBV29-1; CDR3aa: CSVRTGAANSPLHF
v_gene: TRBV7-8; CDR3aa: CASSLSSSYEQYF
v_gene: TRBV28; CDR3aa: CASTPPADTQYF
v_gene: TRBV28; CDR3aa: CASGGQGTSYEQYF
v_gene: TRBV15; CDR3aa: CATSSEGSYSNQPQHF
v_gene: TRBV9; CDR3aa: CASSPRWGLSEAFF
v_gene: TRBV2; CDR3aa: CASSSRVPMETQYF
v_gene: TRBV24-1; CDR3aa: CATSDLQSARPYNEQFF
v_gene: TRBV14; CDR3aa: CASSQTGFNEQFF
v_gene: TRBV27; CDR3aa: CASSSGHEQYF
v_gene: TRBV7-2; CDR3aa: CASTSRRGLYEQYF
v_gene: TRBV27; CDR3aa: CASSFGRVTEAFF
v_gene: TRBV9; CDR3aa: CASSAIQGNEQFF
v_gene: TRBV5-6; CDR3aa: CASSLEGRGLHGEQFF
v_gene: TRBV24-1; CDR3aa: CATSDAGQGFNEQFF
v_gene: TRBV4-2; CDR3aa: CASSQDGSNYGYTF
v_gene: TRBV9; CDR3aa: CASSVEGRVRGEQYF
v_gene: TRBV25-1; CDR3aa: CASSLAGEYNEQFF
v_gene: TRBV28; CDR3aa: CASIPLVTSGRTNEQFF
v_gene: TRBV28; CDR3aa: CASSLGQEHPYEQYF
v_gene: TRBV4-1; CDR3aa: CASSQWFGGYGYTF
v_gene: TRBV27; CDR3aa: CASSSSADTLYF
v_gene: TRBV12-3/TRBV12-4; CDR3aa: CASRPRTGGMDEQYF
v_gene: TRBV27; CDR3aa: CASSSWTGNQPQHF
v_gene: TRBV12-3/TRBV12-4; CDR3aa: CASSSSETDTQYF
v_gene: TRBV24-1; CDR3aa: CATSELGQDYTF
v_gene: TRBV27; CDR3aa: CASSPQGAKQPQHF
v_gene: TRBV19; CDR3aa: CASSIISGSPGELFF
v_gene: TRBV29-1; CDR3aa: CSVEGDSNYGYTF
v_gene: TRBV6-6; CDR3aa: CASSTSTASTDTQYF
v_gene: TRBV19; CDR3aa: CASDHHRAGGGNSYNEQFF
v_gene: TRBV6-5; CDR3aa: CASGTGVDQPQHF
v_gene: TRBV28; CDR3aa: CASSSLYPGEQYF
v_gene: TRBV12-3/TRBV12-4; CDR3aa: CASRRAYEQYF
v_gene: TRBV23-1; CDR3aa: CASSQFPINQPQHF
v_gene: TRBV24-1; CDR3aa: CATRFTGRDEQFF
v_gene: TRBV9; CDR3aa: CASSPNDRARQPQHF
v_gene: TRBV28; CDR3aa: CASREGLDSPLHF
v_gene: TRBV3-1; CDR3aa: CASSPATSGAYNEQFF
v_gene: TRBV19; CDR3aa: CASSIERRSPEAFF
v_gene: TRBV6-5; CDR3aa: CASSPGVSSYEQYF
v_gene: TRBV11-2; CDR3aa: CASSPLTENTEAFF
v_gene: TRBV19; CDR3aa: CASSNNEQFF